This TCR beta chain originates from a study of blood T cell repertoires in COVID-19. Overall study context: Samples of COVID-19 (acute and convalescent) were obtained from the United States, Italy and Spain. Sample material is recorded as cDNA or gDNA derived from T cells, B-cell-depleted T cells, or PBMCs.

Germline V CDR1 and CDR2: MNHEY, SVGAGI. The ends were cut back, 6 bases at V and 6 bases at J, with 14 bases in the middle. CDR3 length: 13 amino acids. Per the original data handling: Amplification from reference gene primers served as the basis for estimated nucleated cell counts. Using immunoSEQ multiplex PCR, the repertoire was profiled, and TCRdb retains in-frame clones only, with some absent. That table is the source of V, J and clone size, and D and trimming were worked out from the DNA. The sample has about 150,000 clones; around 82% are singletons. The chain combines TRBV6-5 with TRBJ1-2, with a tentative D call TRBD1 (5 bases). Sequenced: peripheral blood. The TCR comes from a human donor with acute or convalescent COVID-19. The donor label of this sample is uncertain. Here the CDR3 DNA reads TGTGCCAGCAGATCCCTAGGAGGGGATGGCTACACCTTC. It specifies CASRSLGGDGYTF.